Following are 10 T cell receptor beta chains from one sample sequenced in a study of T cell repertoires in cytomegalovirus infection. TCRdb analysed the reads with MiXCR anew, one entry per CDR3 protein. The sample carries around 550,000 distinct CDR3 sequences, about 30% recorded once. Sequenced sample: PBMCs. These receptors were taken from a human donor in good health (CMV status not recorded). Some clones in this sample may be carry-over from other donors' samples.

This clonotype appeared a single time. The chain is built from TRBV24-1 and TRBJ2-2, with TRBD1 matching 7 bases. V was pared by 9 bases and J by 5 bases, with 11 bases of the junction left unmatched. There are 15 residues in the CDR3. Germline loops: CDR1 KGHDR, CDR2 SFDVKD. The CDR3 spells CATQDRVDLTGELFF. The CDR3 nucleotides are TGTGCCACCCAAGACAGGGTAGATTTGACCGGGGAGCTGTTTTTT.

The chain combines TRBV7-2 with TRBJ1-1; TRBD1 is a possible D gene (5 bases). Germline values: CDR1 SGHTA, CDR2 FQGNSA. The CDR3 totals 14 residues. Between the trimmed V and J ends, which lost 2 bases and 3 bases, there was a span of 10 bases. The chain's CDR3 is CASSLLGGYTEAFF. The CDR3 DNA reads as TGTGCCAGCAGCTTACTGGGGGGGTACACTGAAGCTTTCTTT.

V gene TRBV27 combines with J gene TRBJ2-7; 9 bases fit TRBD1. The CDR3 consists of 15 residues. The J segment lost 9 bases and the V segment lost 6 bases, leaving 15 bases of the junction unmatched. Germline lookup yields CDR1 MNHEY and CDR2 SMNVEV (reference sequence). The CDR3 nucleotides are TGTGCCAGCAGAGTCACCGGGACAGGGTTATGGGGGCAGTACTTC. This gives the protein CASRVTGTGLWGQYF.

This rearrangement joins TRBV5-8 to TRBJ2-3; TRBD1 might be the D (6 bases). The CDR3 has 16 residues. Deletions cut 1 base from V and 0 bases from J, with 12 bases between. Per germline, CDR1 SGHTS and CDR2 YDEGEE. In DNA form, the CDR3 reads TGTGCCAGCAGCTTGTTAGGGGGAGCGAGCACAGATACGCAGTATTTT. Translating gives CASSLLGGASTDTQYF. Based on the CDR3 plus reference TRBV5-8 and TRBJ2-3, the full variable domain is EAGVTQSPTHLIKTRGQQATLRCSPISGHTSVYWYQQALGLGLQFLLWYDEGEERNRGNFPPRFSGRQFPNYSSELNVNALELEDSALYLCASSLLGGASTDTQYFGPGTRLTVL.

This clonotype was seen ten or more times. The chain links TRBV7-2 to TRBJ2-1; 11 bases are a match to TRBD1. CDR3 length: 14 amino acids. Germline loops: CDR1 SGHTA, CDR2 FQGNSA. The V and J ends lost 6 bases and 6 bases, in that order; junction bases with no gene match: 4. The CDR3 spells CASRPGQGGNEQFF. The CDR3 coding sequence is TGTGCCAGCAGGCCGGGACAGGGGGGCAATGAGCAGTTCTTC.

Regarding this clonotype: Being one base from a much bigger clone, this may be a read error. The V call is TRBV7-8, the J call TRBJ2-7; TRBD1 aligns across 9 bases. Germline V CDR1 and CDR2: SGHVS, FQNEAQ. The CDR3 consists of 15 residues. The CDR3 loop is CACSLGTGSIYEQYF. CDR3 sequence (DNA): TGTGCCTGCAGCTTAGGGACAGGGAGTATATACGAGCAGTACTTC.

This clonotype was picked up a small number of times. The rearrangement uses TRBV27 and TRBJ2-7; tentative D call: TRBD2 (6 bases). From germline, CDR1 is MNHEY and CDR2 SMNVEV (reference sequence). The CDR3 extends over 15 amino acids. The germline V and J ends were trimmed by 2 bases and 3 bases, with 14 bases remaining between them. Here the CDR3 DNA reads TGTGCCAGCAGTTTAATTGCGGGGAGAGACTACGAGCAGTACTTC. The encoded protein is CASSLIAGRDYEQYF.

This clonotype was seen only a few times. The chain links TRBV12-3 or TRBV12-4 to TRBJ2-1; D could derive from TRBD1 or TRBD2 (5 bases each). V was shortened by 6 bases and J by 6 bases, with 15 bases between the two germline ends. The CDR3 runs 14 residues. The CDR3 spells CASSTGTGTNEQFF. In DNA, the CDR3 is TGTGCCAGCAGCACCGGGACGGGGACCAATGAGCAGTTCTTC.

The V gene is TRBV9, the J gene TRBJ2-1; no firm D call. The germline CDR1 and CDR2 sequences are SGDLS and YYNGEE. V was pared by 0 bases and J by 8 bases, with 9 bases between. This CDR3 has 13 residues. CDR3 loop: CASSVGASDEQFF. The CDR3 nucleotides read TGTGCCAGCAGCGTAGGCGCGTCCGATGAGCAGTTCTTC. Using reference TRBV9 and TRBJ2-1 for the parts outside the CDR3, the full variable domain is DSGVTQTPKHLITATGQRVTLRCSPRSGDLSVYWYQQSLDQGLQFLIQYYNGEERAKGNILERFSAQQFPDLHSELNLSSLELGDSALYFCASSVGASDEQFFGPGTRLTVL.

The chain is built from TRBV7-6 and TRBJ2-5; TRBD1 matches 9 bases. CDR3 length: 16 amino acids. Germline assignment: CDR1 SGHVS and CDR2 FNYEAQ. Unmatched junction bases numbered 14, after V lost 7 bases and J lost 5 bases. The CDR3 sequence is CASNLSPGQGRETQYF. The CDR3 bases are TGTGCCAGCAACTTGTCCCCGGGACAGGGCAGGGAGACCCAGTACTTC.